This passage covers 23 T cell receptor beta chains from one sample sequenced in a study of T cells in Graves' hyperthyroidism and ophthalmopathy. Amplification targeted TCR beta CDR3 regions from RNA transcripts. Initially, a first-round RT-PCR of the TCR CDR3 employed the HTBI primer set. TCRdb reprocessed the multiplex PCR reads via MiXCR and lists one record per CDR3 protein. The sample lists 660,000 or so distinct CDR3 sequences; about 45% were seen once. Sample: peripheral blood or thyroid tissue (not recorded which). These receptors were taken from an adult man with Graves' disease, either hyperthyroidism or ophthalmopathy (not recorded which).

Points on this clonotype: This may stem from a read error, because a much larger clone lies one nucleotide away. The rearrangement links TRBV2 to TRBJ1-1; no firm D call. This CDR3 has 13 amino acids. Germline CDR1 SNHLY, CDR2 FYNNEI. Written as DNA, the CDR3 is TGTGCCAGCAGCGTAGAACAGACCACTGAAGCTTCCTTT. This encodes CASSVEQTTEASF.

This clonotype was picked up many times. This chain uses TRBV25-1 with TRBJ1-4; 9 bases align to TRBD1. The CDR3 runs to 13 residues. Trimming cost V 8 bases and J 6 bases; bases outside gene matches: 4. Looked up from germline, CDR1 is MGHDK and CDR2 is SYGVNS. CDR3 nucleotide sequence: TGTGCCAGCGAGGGACAGGGAGATGAAAAACTGTTTTTT. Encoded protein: CASEGQGDEKLFF.

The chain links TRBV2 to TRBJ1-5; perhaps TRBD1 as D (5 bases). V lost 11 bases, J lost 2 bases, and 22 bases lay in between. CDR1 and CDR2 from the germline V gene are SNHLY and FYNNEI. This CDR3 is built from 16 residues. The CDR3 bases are TGTGCCTGGGGTGTAAGAGGGGTTTCAGGCAATCAGCCCCAGCATTTT. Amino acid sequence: CAWGVRGVSGNQPQHF.

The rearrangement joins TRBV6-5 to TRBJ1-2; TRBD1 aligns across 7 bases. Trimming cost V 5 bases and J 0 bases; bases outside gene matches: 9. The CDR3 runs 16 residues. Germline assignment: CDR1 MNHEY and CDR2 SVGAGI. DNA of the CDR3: TGTGCCAGCAGTGTGGAGACAGGGATATCTAACTATGGCTACACCTTC. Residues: CASSVETGISNYGYTF.

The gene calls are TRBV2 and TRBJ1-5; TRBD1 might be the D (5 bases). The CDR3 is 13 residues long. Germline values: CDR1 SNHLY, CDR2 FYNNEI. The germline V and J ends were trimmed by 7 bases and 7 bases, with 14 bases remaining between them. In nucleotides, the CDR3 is TGTGCCAGCACCCAAGGGGAGGACCAGCCCCAGCATTTT. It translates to CASTQGEDQPQHF. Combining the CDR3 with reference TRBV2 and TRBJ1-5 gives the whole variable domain EPEVTQTPSHQVTQMGQEVILRCVPISNHLYFYWYRQILGQKVEFLVSFYNNEISEKSEIFDDQFSVERPDGSNFTLKIRSTKLEDSAMYFCASTQGEDQPQHFGDGTRLSIL.

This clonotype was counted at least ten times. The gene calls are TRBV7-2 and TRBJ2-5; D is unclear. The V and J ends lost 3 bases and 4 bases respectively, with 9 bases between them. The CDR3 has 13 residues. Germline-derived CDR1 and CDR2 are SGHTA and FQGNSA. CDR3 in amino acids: CASSFGSLETQYF. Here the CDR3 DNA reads TGTGCCAGCAGCTTCGGCAGTCTAGAGACCCAGTACTTC.

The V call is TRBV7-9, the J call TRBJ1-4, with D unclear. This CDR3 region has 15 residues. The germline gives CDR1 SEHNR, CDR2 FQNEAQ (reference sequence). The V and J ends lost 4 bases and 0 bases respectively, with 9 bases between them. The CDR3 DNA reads TGTGCCAGCAGCTCGACACATGCAACTAATGAAAAACTGTTTTTT. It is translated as CASSSTHATNEKLFF.

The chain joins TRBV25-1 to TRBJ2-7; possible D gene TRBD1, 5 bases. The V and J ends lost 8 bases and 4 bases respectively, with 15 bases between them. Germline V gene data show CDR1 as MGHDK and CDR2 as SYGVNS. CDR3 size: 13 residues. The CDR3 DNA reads TGTGCCAGCGTTAAGACAGACCTTTACGAGCAGTACTTC. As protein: CASVKTDLYEQYF.

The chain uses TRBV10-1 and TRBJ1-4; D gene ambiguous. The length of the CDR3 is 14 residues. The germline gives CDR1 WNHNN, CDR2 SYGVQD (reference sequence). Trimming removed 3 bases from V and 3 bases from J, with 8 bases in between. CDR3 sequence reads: CASSEVASNEKLFF. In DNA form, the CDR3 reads TGCGCCAGCAGTGAAGTGGCATCTAATGAAAAACTGTTTTTT.

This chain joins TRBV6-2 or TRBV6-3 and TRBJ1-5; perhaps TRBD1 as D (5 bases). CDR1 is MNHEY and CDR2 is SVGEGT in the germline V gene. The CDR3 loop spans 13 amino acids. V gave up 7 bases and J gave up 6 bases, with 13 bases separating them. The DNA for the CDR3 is TGTGCCAGCACAGCGGGGCCTGGTCAGCCCCAGCATTTT. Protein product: CASTAGPGQPQHF.

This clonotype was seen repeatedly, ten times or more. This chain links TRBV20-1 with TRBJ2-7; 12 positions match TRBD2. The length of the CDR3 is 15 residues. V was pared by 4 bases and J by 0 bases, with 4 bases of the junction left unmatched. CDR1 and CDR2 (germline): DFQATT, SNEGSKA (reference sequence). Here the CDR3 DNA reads TGCAGTGCTAACGAACTAGCGGGAGGCTCCTACGAGCAGTACTTC. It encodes CSANELAGGSYEQYF.

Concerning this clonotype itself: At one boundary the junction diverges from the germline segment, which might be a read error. The CDR3 sequence is CASSPDVNSYEQYF. In DNA form, the CDR3 reads TGCGCCAGCAGTCCCGACGTGAACTCCTACGAGCAGTACTTC. This rearrangement joins TRBV25-1 to TRBJ2-7; D is ambiguous. The CDR3 totals 14 residues. Germline CDR1 and CDR2: MGHDK and SYGVNS.

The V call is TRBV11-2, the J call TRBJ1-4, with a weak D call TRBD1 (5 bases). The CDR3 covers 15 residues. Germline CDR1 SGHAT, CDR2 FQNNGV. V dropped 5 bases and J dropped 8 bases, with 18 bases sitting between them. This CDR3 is CASSQEAGMEEKLFF. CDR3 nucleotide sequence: TGTGCCAGCAGCCAAGAAGCAGGGATGGAGGAAAAACTGTTTTTT.

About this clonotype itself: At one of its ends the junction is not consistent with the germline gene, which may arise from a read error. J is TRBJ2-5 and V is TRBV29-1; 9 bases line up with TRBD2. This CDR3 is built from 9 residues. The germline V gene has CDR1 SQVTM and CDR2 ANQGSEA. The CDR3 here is CSVQAGGQF. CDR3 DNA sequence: TGCAGCGTTCAAGCGGGAGGACAATTC.

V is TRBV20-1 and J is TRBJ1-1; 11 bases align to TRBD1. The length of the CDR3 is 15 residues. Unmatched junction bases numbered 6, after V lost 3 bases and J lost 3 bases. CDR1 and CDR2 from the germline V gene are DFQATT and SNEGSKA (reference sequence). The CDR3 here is CSASVGTGGYTEAFF. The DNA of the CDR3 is TGCAGTGCTAGTGTCGGGACAGGGGGGTACACTGAAGCTTTCTTT.

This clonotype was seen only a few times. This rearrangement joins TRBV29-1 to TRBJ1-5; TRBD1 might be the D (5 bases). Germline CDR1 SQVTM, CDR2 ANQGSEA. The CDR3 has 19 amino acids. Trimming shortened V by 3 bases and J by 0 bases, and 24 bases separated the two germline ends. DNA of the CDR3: TGCAGCGTTGAGGGCGGTGGAGGGGCCGCAGAAAATAGCAATCAGCCCCAGCATTTT. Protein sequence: CSVEGGGGAAENSNQPQHF.

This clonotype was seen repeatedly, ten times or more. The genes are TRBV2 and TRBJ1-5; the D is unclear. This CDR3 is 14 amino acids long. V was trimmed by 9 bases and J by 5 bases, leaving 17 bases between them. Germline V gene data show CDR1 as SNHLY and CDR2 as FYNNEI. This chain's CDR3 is CASSYGRSDQPQHF. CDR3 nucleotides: TGTGCCAGTTCCTACGGCAGGAGTGATCAGCCCCAGCATTTT.

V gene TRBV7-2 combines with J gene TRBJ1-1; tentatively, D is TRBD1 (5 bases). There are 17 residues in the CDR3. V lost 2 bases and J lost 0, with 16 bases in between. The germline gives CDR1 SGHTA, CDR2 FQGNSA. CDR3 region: CASSLLQGPLMNTEAFF. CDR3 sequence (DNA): TGTGCCAGCAGCTTACTTCAGGGCCCCTTAATGAACACTGAAGCTTTCTTT.

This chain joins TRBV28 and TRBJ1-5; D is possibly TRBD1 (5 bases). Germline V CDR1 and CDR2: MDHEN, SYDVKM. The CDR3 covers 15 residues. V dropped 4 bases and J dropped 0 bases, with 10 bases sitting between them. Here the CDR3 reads CASSSGLLSNQPQHF. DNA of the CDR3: TGTGCCAGCAGTTCGGGACTCCTTAGCAATCAGCCCCAGCATTTT.

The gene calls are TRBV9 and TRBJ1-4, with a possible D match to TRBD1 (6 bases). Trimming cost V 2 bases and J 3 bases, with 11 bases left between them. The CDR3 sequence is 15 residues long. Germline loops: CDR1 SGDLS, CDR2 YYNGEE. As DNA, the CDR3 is TGTGCCAGCAGCGTGGGGGGGGGCCCTAATGAAAAACTGTTTTTT. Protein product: CASSVGGGPNEKLFF.

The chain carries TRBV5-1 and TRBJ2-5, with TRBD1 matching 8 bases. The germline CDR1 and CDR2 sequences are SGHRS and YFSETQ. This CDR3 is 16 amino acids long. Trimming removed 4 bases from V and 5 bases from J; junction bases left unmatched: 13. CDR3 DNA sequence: TGCGCCAGCAGCGAGACAGGGGCCACTTCACGGGAGACCCAGTACTTC. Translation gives CASSETGATSRETQYF.

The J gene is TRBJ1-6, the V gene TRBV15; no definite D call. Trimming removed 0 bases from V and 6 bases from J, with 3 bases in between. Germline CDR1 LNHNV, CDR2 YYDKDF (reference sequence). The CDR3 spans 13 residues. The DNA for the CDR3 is TGTGCCACCAGCAGAGAGACTAATTCACCCCTCCACTTT. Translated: CATSRETNSPLHF. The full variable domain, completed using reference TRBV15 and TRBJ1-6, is DAMVIQNPRYQVTQFGKPVTLSCSQTLNHNVMYWYQQKSSQAPKLLFHYYDKDFNNEADTPDNFQSRRPNTSFCFLDIRSPGLGDTAMYLCATSRETNSPLHFGNGTRLTVT.

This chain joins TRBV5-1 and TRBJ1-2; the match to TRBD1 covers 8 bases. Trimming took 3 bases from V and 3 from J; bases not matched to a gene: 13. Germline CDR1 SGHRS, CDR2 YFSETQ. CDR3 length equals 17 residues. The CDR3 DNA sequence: TGCGCCAGCAGCTGGTCCCAAAGACAGGGGATAGACTATGGCTACACCTTC. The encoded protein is CASSWSQRQGIDYGYTF.